This T cell receptor beta chain was documented in a study of T-cell memory formation after mild COVID-19. This clonotype appeared many times. Germline CDR1 reads SGDLS; CDR2 reads YYNGEE. This CDR3 is 15 amino acids long. The V end lost 2 bases, the J end lost 0 bases, and 9 bases lay between the germline ends. One entry per CDR3 protein results from TCRdb running MiXCR on the 5' RACE reads. The sample yields 390,000 or so distinct CDR3 sequences, around a sixth seen once. J is TRBJ2-1 and V is TRBV9; D possibly matches TRBD1 or TRBD2 (6 bases each). Material: PBMCs or a T cell subset sorted from them (not recorded which). The TCR sequence derives from a man younger than 35 who had mild COVID-19 (a few samples of this study predate the infection). Cell type and time point are not known. The CDR3 spells CASSVGGGSYNEQFF. For the CDR3, the DNA is TGTGCCAGCAGCGTCGGGGGCGGCTCCTACAATGAGCAGTTCTTC.